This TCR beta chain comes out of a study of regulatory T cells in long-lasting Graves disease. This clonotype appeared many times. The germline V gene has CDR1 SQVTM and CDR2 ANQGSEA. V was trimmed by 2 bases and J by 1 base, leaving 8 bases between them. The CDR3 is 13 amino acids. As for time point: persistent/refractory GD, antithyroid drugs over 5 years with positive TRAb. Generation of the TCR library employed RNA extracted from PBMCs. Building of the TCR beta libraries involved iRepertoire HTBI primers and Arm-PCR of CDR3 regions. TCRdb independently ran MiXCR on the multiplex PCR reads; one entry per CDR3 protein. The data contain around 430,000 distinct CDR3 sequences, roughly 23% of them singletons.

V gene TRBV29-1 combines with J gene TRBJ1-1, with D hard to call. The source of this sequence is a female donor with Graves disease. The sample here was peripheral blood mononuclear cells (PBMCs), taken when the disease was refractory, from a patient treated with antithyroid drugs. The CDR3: CSVEKGQNTEAFF. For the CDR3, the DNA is TGCAGCGTTGAAAAGGGCCAGAACACTGAAGCTTTCTTT.